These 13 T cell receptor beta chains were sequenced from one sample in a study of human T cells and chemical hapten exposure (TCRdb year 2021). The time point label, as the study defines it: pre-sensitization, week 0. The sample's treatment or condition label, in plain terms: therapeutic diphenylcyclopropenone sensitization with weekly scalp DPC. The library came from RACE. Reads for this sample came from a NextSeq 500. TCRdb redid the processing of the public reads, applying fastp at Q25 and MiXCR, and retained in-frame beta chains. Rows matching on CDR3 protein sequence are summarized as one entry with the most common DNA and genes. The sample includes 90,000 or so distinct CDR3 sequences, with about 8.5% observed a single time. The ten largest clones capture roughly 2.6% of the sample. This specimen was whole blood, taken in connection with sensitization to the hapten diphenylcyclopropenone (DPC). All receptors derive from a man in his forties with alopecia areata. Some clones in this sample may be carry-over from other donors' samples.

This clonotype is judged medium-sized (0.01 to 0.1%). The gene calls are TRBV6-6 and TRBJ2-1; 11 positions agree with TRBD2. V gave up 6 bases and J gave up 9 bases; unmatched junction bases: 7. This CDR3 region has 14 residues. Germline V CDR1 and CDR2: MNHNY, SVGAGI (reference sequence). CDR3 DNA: TGTGCCAGCAGATTACTAGCGGGAGACCCTGAGCAGTTCTTC. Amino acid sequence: CASRLLAGDPEQFF.

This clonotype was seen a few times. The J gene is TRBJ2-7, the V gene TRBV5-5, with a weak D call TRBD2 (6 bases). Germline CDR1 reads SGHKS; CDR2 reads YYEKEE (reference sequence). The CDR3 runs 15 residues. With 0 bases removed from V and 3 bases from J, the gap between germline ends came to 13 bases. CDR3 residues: CASSLAPGRYYEQYV. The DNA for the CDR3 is TGTGCCAGCAGCTTGGCGCCAGGGAGGTACTACGAGCAGTACGTC.

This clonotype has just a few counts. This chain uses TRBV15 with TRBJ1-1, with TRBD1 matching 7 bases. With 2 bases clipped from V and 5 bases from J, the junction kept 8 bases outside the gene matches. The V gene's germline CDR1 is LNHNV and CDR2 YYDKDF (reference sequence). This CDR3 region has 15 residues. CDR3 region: CATSRRRQGETEAFF. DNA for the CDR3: TGTGCCACCAGCAGAAGGAGGCAGGGGGAGACTGAAGCTTTCTTT.

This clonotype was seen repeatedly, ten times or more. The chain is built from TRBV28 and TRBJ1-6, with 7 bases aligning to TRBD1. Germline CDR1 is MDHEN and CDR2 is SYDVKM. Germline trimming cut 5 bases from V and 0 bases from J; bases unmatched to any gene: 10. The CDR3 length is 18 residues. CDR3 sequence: CASSQDRASSSYNSPLHF. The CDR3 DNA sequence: TGTGCCAGCAGTCAAGACAGGGCCTCCAGCTCCTATAATTCACCCCTCCACTTT.

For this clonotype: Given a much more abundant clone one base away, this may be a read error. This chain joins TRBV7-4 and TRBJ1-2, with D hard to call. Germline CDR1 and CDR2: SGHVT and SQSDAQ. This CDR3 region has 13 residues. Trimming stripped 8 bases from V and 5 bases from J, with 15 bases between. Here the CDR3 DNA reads TGTGCCAGCGCGGGCCCGGCCGATTATGGCTACACCTTC. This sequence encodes CASAGPADYGYTF.

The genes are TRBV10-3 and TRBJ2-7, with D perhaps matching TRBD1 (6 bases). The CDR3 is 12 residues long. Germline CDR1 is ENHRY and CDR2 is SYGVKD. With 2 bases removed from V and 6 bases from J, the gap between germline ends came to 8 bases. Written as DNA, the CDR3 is TGTGCCATCAGTGAGGGGACATCCGAGCAGTACGTC. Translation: CAISEGTSEQYV.

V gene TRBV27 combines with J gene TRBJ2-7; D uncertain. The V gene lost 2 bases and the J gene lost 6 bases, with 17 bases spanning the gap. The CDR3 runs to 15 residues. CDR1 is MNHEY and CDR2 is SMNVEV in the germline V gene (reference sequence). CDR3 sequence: CASSLNGVSPGEQYF. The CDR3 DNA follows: TGTGCCAGCAGTTTAAACGGTGTATCTCCGGGCGAGCAGTACTTC.

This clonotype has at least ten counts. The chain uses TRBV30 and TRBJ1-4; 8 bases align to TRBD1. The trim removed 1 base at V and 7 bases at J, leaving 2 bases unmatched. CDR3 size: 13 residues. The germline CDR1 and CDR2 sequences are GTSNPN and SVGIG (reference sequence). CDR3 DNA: TGTGCCTGGAGTGGGACAGGGTTTGAAAAACTGTTTTTT. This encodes CAWSGTGFEKLFF. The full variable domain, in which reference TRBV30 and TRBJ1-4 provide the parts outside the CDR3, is SQTIHQWPATLVQPVGSPLSLECTVEGTSNPNLYWYRQAAGRGLQLLFYSVGIGQISSEVPQNLSASRPQDRQFILSSKKLLLSDSGFYLCAWSGTGFEKLFFGSGTQLSVL.

The chain's CDR3 is CASSSRGVGGGYNEQFF. CDR3 DNA sequence: TGTGCCAGCAGTTCTCGGGGTGTAGGGGGGGGATACAATGAGCAGTTCTTC. The chain recombines TRBV28 with TRBJ2-1; possible D gene TRBD2, 7 bases. In germline, CDR1 is MDHEN, CDR2 SYDVKM. Between the trimmed V and J ends, which lost 4 bases and 4 bases, there was a span of 20 bases. The CDR3 is made up of 17 amino acids.

This chain's CDR3 is CASSKTGSSYEQYV. CDR3 nucleotides: TGTGCTAGCAGCAAGACAGGGAGCTCCTACGAGCAGTACGTC. This chain links TRBV7-7 with TRBJ2-7, with 7 bases that match TRBD1. The CDR3 spans 14 residues. Looked up from germline, CDR1 is SSHAT and CDR2 is FNYEAQ (reference sequence).

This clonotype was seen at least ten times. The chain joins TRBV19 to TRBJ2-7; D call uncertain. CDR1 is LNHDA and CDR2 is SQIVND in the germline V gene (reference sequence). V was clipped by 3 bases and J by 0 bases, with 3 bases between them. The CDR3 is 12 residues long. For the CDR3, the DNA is TGTGCCAGTAGTATGAGCTCCTACGAGCAGTACGTC. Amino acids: CASSMSSYEQYV.

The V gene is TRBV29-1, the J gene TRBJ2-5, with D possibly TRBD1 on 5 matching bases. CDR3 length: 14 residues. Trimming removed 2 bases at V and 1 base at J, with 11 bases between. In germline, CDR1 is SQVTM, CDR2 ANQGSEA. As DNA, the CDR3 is TGCAGCGTTGAAAAGGGGTACCTCCAAGAGACCCAGTACTTC. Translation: CSVEKGYLQETQYF. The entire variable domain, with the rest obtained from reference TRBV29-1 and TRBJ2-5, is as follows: SAVISQKPSRDICQRGTSLTIQCQVDSQVTMMFWYRQQPGQSLTLIATANQGSEATYESGFVIDKFPISRPNLTFSTLTVSNMSPEDSSIYLCSVEKGYLQETQYFGPGTRLLVL.

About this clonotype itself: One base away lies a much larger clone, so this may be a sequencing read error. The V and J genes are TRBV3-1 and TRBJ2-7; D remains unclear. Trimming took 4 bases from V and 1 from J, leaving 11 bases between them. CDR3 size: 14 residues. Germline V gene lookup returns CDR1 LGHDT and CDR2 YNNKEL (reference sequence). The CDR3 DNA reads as TGTGCCAGCAGCCTAGGTCCAGGATCCTACGAGCAGTACGTC. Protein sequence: CASSLGPGSYEQYV.